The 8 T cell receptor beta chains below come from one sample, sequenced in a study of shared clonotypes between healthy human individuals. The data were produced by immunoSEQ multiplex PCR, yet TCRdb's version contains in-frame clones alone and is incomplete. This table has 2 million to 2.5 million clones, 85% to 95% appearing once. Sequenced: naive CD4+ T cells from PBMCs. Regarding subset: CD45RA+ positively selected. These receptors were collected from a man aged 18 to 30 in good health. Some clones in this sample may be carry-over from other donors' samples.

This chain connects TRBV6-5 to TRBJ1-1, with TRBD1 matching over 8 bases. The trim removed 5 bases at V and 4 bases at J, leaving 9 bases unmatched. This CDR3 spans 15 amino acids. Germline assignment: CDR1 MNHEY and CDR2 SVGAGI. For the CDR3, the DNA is TGTGCCAGCAGTCCCCAGGGGGCGAAGGGCACTGAAGCTTTCTTT. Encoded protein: CASSPQGAKGTEAFF.

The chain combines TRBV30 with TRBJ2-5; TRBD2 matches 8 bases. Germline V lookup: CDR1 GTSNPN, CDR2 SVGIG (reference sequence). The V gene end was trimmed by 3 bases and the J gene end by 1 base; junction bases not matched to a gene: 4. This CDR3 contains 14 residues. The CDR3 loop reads CAWRGAGAQETQYF. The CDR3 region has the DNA TGTGCCTGGAGGGGAGCGGGGGCCCAAGAGACCCAGTACTTC.

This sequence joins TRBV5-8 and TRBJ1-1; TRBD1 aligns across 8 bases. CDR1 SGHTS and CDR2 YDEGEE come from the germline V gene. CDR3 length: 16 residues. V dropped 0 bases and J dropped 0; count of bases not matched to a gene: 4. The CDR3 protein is CASSLEQGGVNTEAFF. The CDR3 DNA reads TGTGCCAGCAGCTTGGAACAGGGGGGAGTGAACACTGAAGCTTTCTTT.

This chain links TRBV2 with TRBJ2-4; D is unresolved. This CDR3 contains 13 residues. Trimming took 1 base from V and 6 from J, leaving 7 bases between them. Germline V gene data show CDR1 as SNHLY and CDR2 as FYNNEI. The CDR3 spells CASSEGTPNIQYF. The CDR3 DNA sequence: TGTGCCAGCAGTGAAGGGACCCCAAACATTCAGTACTTC.

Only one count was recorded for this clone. As DNA, the CDR3 is TGTGCCAGCTCCCTAGGGGTGAGCAATCAGCCCCAGCATTTT. This encodes CASSLGVSNQPQHF. The gene calls are TRBV7-2 and TRBJ1-5; D is perhaps TRBD1 (5 bases). The germline V and J ends were trimmed by 8 bases and 1 base, with 12 bases remaining between them. CDR3 length equals 14 residues. Germline V gives CDR1 SGHTA, CDR2 FQGNSA.

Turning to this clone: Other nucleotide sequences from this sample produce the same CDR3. The DNA for the CDR3 is TGCGCCAGCAGCTTGGACGCGGGAGGTCCCTACGAGCAGTACTTC. Its translation is CASSLDAGGPYEQYF. The chain has TRBV5-1 and TRBJ2-7; 8 positions match TRBD2. Germline values: CDR1 SGHRS, CDR2 YFSETQ. CDR3 length: 15 residues. Germline trimming cut 0 bases from V and 2 bases from J; bases unmatched to any gene: 4.

CDR3 DNA sequence: TGTGCCAGCAGCACGCGGGAGGGCACAGATACGCAGTATTTT. Its protein is CASSTREGTDTQYF. The chain has TRBV5-4 and TRBJ2-3, with 8 bases lining up with TRBD2. From germline, CDR1 is SGHNT and CDR2 YYREEE (reference sequence). CDR3 length: 14 amino acids. After removal of 4 bases from V and 1 base from J, the junction contained 2 bases not matched to a gene. Together with reference TRBV5-4 and TRBJ2-3, the CDR3 gives the full variable domain: ETGVTQSPTHLIKTRGQQVTLRCSSQSGHNTVSWYQQALGQGPQFIFQYYREEENGRGNFPPRFSGLQFPNYSSELNVNALELDDSALYLCASSTREGTDTQYFGPGTRLTVL.

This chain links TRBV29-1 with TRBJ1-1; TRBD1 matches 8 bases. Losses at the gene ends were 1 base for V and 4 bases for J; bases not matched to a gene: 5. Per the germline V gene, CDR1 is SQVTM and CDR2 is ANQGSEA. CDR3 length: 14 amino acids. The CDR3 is CSVEGRQGITEAFF. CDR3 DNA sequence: TGCAGCGTTGAAGGGAGACAGGGGATCACTGAAGCTTTCTTT.